This TCR beta chain appears in the sequencing data of a study of radiotherapy plus CTLA-4 blockade in lung cancer. Whole-study findings and limits: Reports identified early blood T cell clone dynamics, with interferon-beta, as the best response predictor.

With ipilimumab providing CTLA-4 blockade, focal radiation was administered to patients who had chemo-refractory metastatic non-small-cell lung cancer. This clone turned up a few times. Its cognate antigen is unknown. The table came from immunoSEQ multiplex PCR; TCRdb's copy has only in-frame clones and leaves some out. The sample shows some 73,000 clones, under 80% of them seen only once. The CDR3 totals 9 residues. The TCR was taken from a human donor with non-small cell lung cancer whose response to radiotherapy plus ipilimumab could not be evaluated. Some clones in this sample may be carry-over from other donors' samples. This chain links TRBV21-1 with TRBJ2-7; the D call TRBD1 from the table was never checked on the DNA. TRBV21-1 is marked as a pseudogene. The source material was peripheral blood, sampled from a patient treated with radiotherapy plus ipilimumab. CDR3 sequence reads: CARQTLQYF. DNA of the CDR3: TGTGCCCGACAAACATTGCAGTACTTC.